What follows are 21 T cell receptor beta chains derived from one specimen sequenced in a study of patients and donors after allogeneic stem cell transplantation. TCRdb analysed the RT-PCR reads with MiXCR anew, one entry per CDR3 protein. The data contain about 160,000 distinct CDR3 sequences, about 24% of them singletons. What was sequenced was blood, either unsorted or a sorted T cell fraction (not recorded which). Source of these receptors: a human donor who was either an allogeneic HSCT recipient or a stem cell or donor lymphocyte infusion donor (not recorded which). It is not recorded whose cells these are; they may come from a transplant donor.

This clonotype was seen a handful of times. This chain connects TRBV5-1 to TRBJ2-5; 9 bases are a match to TRBD1. The germline gives CDR1 SGHRS, CDR2 YFSETQ. V trimming: 3 bases; J trimming: 2 bases; junction bases outside the gene matches: 2. The CDR3 consists of 14 residues. This chain's CDR3 is CASSWTGAQETQYF. CDR3 nucleotides: TGCGCCAGCAGCTGGACAGGGGCTCAAGAGACCCAGTACTTC.

The chain couples TRBV20-1 to TRBJ2-1; tentative D call: TRBD2 (5 bases). The CDR3 is made up of 14 amino acids. Germline V gives CDR1 DFQATT, CDR2 SNEGSKA (reference sequence). V gave up 6 bases and J gave up 1 base, with 13 bases separating them. Written as DNA, the CDR3 is TGCAGTGCCCCCCAGCCGGGATCCTACAATGAGCAGTTCTTC. The encoded protein is CSAPQPGSYNEQFF.

This clonotype was observed a handful of times. This chain joins TRBV6-6 and TRBJ2-7; 8 positions match TRBD1. The CDR3 has 12 amino acids. The germline V gene has CDR1 MNHNY and CDR2 SVGAGI (reference sequence). The junction had 3 bases not matched to a gene; V was cut back by 6 bases and J by 5 bases. The CDR3 nucleotides read TGTGCCAGCAGACAGGGGGATAACGAGCAGTACTTC. It specifies CASRQGDNEQYF.

V is TRBV12-3 or TRBV12-4 and J is TRBJ2-3; the match to TRBD2 covers 9 bases. The CDR3 consists of 15 residues. The V gene end was trimmed by 4 bases and the J gene end by 1 base; junction bases not matched to a gene: 3. For the CDR3, the DNA is TGTGCCAGCAGTTACTGGACTAGCGGCACAGATACGCAGTATTTT. Amino acid sequence: CASSYWTSGTDTQYF.

The genes are TRBV20-1 and TRBJ1-4; TRBD1 matches 7 bases. The CDR3 extends over 12 amino acids. Germline V lookup: CDR1 DFQATT, CDR2 SNEGSKA (reference sequence). The CDR3 nucleotides are TGCAGCGTCAGGGGGTGGAATGAAAAACTGTTTTTT. It encodes CSVRGWNEKLFF.

This clonotype came up a few times. The genes are TRBV20-1 and TRBJ1-5; 7 bases agree with TRBD1. This CDR3 has 14 residues. V lost 6 bases, J lost 0 bases, and 5 bases stayed unmatched. Germline values: CDR1 DFQATT, CDR2 SNEGSKA (reference sequence). The CDR3 sequence: CSASRGDSNQPQHF. The CDR3 region has the DNA TGCAGTGCCAGCAGGGGGGATAGCAATCAGCCCCAGCATTTT.

The J gene is TRBJ1-5, the V gene TRBV20-1; perhaps TRBD1 as D (5 bases). Germline V gene data show CDR1 as DFQATT and CDR2 as SNEGSKA (reference sequence). CDR3 length: 16 amino acids. V was cut by 5 bases and J by 6 bases, with 23 bases left in between. Written as DNA, the CDR3 is TGCAGTGCTTCGTGGGGGGTAGGGGAGCAGGGTCAGCCCCAGCATTTT. It is translated as CSASWGVGEQGQPQHF.

This clonotype occurred a few times. The V call is TRBV3-1, the J call TRBJ2-7; D ambiguous. Germline CDR1 reads LGHDT; CDR2 reads YNNKEL (reference sequence). There are 14 residues in the CDR3. Trimming took 3 bases from V and 4 from J, leaving 13 bases between them. The CDR3 DNA follows: TGTGCCAGCAGCCACCTCGGACCGCTTTACGAGCAGTACTTC. Translated, it gives CASSHLGPLYEQYF.

The J gene is TRBJ1-6, the V gene TRBV7-8; 9 bases are shared with TRBD1. The CDR3 extends over 15 amino acids. V trimming: 1 base; J trimming: 7 bases; junction bases outside the gene matches: 2. CDR1 and CDR2 (germline): SGHVS, FQNEAQ. CDR3 coding DNA: TGTGCCAGCAGCTTAGTAGGACAGGGGAATTCACCCCTCCACTTT. Translation: CASSLVGQGNSPLHF. Together with reference TRBV7-8 and TRBJ1-6, the CDR3 gives the full variable domain: GAGVSQSPRYKVAKRGQDVALRCDPISGHVSLFWYQQALGQGPEFLTYFQNEAQLDKSGLPSDRFFAERPEGSVSTLKIQRTQQEDSAVYLCASSLVGQGNSPLHFGNGTRLTVT.

The chain is built from TRBV18 and TRBJ1-1; D ambiguous. The CDR3 length is 15 residues. CDR1 and CDR2 from the germline V gene are KGHSH and LQKENI. The V end lost 2 bases, the J end lost 2 bases, and 12 bases lay between the germline ends. In DNA form, the CDR3 reads TGTGCCAGCTCACCATTCACGGCAGGAAACACTGAAGCTTTCTTT. This encodes CASSPFTAGNTEAFF.

The table lists this clonotype with a few counts. The chain carries TRBV4-1 and TRBJ2-2; D is ambiguous. V lost 3 bases, J lost 3 bases, and 11 bases lay in between. The CDR3 extends over 15 amino acids. CDR1 and CDR2 (germline): MGHRA, YSYEKL. The CDR3 region is CASSHPIQDTGELFF. CDR3 sequence (DNA): TGCGCCAGCAGCCATCCCATACAAGACACCGGGGAGCTGTTTTTT.

Many counts were recorded for this clonotype. The rearrangement joins TRBV5-1 to TRBJ1-1; no clear D. Germline-derived CDR1 and CDR2 are SGHRS and YFSETQ. Trimming cost V 1 base and J 5 bases, with 9 bases left between them. The CDR3 totals 13 residues. The chain's CDR3 is CASSLPTRTEAFF. CDR3 coding DNA: TGCGCCAGCAGCTTGCCCACAAGAACTGAAGCTTTCTTT. Using reference TRBV5-1 and TRBJ1-1 for the parts outside the CDR3, the full variable domain is KAGVTQTPRYLIKTRGQQVTLSCSPISGHRSVSWYQQTPGQGLQFLFEYFSETQRNKGNFPGRFSGRQFSNSRSEMNVSTLELGDSALYLCASSLPTRTEAFFGQGTRLTVV.

CDR3 sequence: CASTEQGGRVEQYF. The DNA for the CDR3 is TGTGCCAGCACTGAGCAGGGGGGTCGCGTCGAGCAGTACTTC. The rearrangement joins TRBV7-9 to TRBJ2-7; a possible D gene is TRBD1 (7 bases). There are 14 residues in the CDR3. Germline values: CDR1 SEHNR, CDR2 FQNEAQ (reference sequence). Trimming pared 7 bases from V and 6 bases from J, leaving 19 bases between. The variable domain in full, completed from reference TRBV7-9 and TRBJ2-7, reads DTGVSQNPRHKITKRGQNVTFRCDPISEHNRLYWYRQTLGQGPEFLTYFQNEAQLEKSRLLSDRFSAERPKGSFSTLEIQRTEQGDSAMYLCASTEQGGRVEQYFGPGTRLTVT.

This clonotype was recorded a few times. The chain joins TRBV2 to TRBJ2-7, with TRBD2 matching over 12 bases. The CDR3 covers 16 residues. With 4 bases clipped from V and 0 bases from J, the junction kept 4 bases outside the gene matches. Germline V gives CDR1 SNHLY, CDR2 FYNNEI. This CDR3 is CASSATSGGTSYEQYF. The CDR3 DNA reads TGTGCCAGCAGTGCAACTAGCGGGGGGACCTCCTACGAGCAGTACTTC. The whole variable domain, filled in from reference TRBV2 and TRBJ2-7, reads EPEVTQTPSHQVTQMGQEVILRCVPISNHLYFYWYRQILGQKVEFLVSFYNNEISEKSEIFDDQFSVERPDGSNFTLKIRSTKLEDSAMYFCASSATSGGTSYEQYFGPGTRLTVT.

In its sample, this clonotype was seen a few times. The J gene is TRBJ1-1, the V gene TRBV6-6; maybe TRBD1 (6 bases). Germline V gene data show CDR1 as MNHNY and CDR2 as SVGAGI (reference sequence). There are 15 residues in the CDR3. V dropped 3 bases and J dropped 3 bases, with 14 bases sitting between them. CDR3: CASSYAGGRDTEAFF. CDR3 nucleotide sequence: TGTGCCAGCAGTTATGCCGGGGGCAGGGACACTGAAGCTTTCTTT.

This clonotype was detected only a few times. The chain uses TRBV5-1 and TRBJ2-4; 7 positions match TRBD1. Germline CDR1 is SGHRS and CDR2 is YFSETQ. Losses at the gene ends were 0 bases for V and 4 bases for J; bases not matched to a gene: 7. The CDR3 has 16 residues. For the CDR3, the DNA is TGCGCCAGCAGCTTGGGGACAGGTCCCCCTAAAAACATTCAGTACTTC. This encodes CASSLGTGPPKNIQYF.

The chain joins TRBV4-1 to TRBJ2-7; TRBD1 agrees at 9 bases. V shed 6 bases, J shed 3 bases, and the junction held 6 bases outside the gene matches. This CDR3 region has 14 residues. CDR1 is MGHRA and CDR2 is YSYEKL in the germline V gene. Here the CDR3 DNA reads TGCGCCAGCAGTGCCCGACAGGGGGTCTACGAGCAGTACTTC. Protein sequence: CASSARQGVYEQYF.

There are many counts of this clonotype. This rearrangement joins TRBV12-3 or TRBV12-4 to TRBJ1-1; D is uncertain. The CDR3 covers 14 residues. Trimming took 3 bases from V and 5 from J, leaving 13 bases between them. CDR3 nucleotides: TGTGCCAGCAGTTTTAGGCCCGGGTGGACTGAAGCTTTCTTT. It yields the protein CASSFRPGWTEAFF.

The gene calls are TRBV20-1 and TRBJ1-1; TRBD1 matches at 7 bases. V trimming: 6 bases; J trimming: 1 base; junction bases outside the gene matches: 5. The germline V gene encodes CDR1 DFQATT and CDR2 SNEGSKA (reference sequence). There are 13 residues in the CDR3. The chain's CDR3 is CSALGTANTEAFF. CDR3 DNA: TGCAGTGCGTTGGGGACAGCGAACACTGAAGCTTTCTTT.

The J gene is TRBJ1-2, the V gene TRBV5-1; possible D gene TRBD1, 6 bases. Germline CDR1 and CDR2: SGHRS and YFSETQ. V was shortened by 0 bases and J by 2 bases, with 8 bases between the two germline ends. The CDR3 has 14 amino acids. The CDR3 spells CASSLGQVNYGYTF. In DNA, the CDR3 is TGCGCCAGCAGCTTGGGACAGGTCAACTATGGCTACACCTTC.

The V call is TRBV7-2, the J call TRBJ1-5; D not resolved. Trimming left V 1 base short and J 1 base short, with 8 bases between. The CDR3 has 15 residues. Per the germline V gene, CDR1 is SGHTA and CDR2 is FQGNSA. The CDR3 loop is CASSLGIRSNQPQHF. Written as DNA, the CDR3 is TGTGCCAGCAGCTTAGGCATCAGGAGCAATCAGCCCCAGCATTTT.